The TCR beta chain under discussion was sequenced for a study of technical replicates of blood from a handful of donors (TCRdb year 2017). Details on this clone: Its antigen is unknown. No clone much larger than this one lies a single base away; base qualities are absent.

From the cysteine up to the phenylalanine, the CDR3 has a length of 14 residues. This entry keeps only the CDR3 DNA: 42 bases, framed from base 1. Trimming at the junction amounts to 4 bases on V and 2 bases on J, and the germline ends lie 8 bases apart. The germline V gene gives CDR1 as MDHEN and CDR2 as SYDVKM. Libraries were made using the immunoSEQ multiplex PCR assay. This immuneACCESS table, as held by TCRdb, lists in-frame sequences with V and J called but not all clones. Of the missing ones, under half trace to an unresolved V gene in checked studies; the others have no known cause. In all, the sample holds more than 65,000 clones, and 90% to 95% of those were seen once. The ten largest clones represent under 0.4% of the sample.

Sequencing used T cells isolated from PBMCs. The origin of this receptor is a human donor in good health. Some clones in this sample may be carry-over from other donors' samples. This receptor chain uses TRBV28 and TRBJ2-2; a confident D gene designation cannot be given. Here is the DNA: TGTGCCAGCAGTTCTGTGACAAACACCGGGGAGCTGTTTTTT. The encoded protein is CASSSVTNTGELFF.